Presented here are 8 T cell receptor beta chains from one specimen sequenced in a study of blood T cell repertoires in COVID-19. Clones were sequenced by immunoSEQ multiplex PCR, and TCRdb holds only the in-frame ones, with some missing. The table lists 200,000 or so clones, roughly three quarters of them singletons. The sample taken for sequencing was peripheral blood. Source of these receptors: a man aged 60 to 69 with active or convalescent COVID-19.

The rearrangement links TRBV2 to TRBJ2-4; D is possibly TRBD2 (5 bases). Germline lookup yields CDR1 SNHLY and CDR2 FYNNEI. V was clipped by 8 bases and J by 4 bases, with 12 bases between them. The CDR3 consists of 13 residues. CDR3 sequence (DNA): TGTGCCAGCCTGGTCGGACTGAAAAACATTCAGTACTTC. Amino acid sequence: CASLVGLKNIQYF. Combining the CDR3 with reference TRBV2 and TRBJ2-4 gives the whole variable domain EPEVTQTPSHQVTQMGQEVILRCVPISNHLYFYWYRQILGQKVEFLVSFYNNEISEKSEIFDDQFSVERPDGSNFTLKIRSTKLEDSAMYFCASLVGLKNIQYFGAGTRLSVL.

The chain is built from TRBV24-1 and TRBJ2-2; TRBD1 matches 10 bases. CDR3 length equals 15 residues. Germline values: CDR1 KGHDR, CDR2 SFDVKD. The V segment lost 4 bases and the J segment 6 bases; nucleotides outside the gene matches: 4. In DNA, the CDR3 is TGTGCCACCAGTGACCCGACAGGGGGCGCCGGGGAGCTGTTTTTT. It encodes CATSDPTGGAGELFF.

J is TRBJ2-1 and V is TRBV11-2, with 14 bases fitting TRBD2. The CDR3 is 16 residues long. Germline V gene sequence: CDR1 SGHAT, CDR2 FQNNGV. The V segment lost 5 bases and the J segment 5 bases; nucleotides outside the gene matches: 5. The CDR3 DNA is TGTGCCAGCAGCGGCTGGACTAGCGGGAGGAACAATGAGCAGTTCTTC. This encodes CASSGWTSGRNNEQFF.

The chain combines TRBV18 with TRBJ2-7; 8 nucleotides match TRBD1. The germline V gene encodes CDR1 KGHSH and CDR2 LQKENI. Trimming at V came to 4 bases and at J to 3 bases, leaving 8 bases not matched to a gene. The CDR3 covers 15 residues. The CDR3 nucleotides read TGTGCCAGCTCACAAGATTACAGGGGGGACTACGAGCAGTACTTC. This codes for CASSQDYRGDYEQYF.

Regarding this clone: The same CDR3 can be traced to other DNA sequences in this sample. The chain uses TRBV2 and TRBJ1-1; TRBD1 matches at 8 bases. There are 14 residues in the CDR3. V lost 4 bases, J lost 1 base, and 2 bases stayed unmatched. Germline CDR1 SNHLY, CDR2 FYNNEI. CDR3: CASSGQGRNTEAFF. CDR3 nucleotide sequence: TGTGCCAGCAGTGGACAGGGGCGGAACACTGAAGCTTTCTTT.

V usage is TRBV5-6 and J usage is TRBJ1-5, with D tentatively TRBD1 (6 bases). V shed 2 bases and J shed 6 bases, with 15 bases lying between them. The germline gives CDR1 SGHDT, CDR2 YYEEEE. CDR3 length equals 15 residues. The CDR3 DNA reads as TGTGCCAGCAGCTTTCGGGGGGCGGCCGGTCAGCCCCAGCATTTT. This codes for CASSFRGAAGQPQHF.

The CDR3 coding sequence is TGCGCCAGCGGAGAGGACGAGCAGTACTTC. Its protein is CASGEDEQYF. The chain employs TRBV5-1 and TRBJ2-7; D not resolved. This CDR3 has 10 residues. CDR1 is SGHRS, CDR2 YFSETQ, per germline. V shed 7 bases and J shed 5 bases, with 7 bases lying between them.

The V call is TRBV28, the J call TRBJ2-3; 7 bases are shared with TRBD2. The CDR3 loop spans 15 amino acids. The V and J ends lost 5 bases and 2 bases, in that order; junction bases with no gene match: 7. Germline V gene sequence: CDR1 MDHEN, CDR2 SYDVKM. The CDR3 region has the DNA TGTGCCAGCAGTCGGACTAGATCGTACACAGATACGCAGTATTTT. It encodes CASSRTRSYTDTQYF.